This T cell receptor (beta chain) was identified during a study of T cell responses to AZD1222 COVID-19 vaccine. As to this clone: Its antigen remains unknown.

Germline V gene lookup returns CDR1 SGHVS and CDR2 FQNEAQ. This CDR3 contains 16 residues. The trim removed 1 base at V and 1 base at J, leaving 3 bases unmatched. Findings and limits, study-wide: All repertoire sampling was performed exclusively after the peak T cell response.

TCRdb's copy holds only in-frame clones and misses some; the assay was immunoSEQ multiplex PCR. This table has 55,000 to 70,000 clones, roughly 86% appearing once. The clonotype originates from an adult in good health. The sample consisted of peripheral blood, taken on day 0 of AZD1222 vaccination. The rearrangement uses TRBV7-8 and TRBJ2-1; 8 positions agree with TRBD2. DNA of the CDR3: TGTGCCAGCAGCTTAGAGGCTAGCGGGTCCTACAATGAGCAGTTCTTC. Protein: CASSLEASGSYNEQFF.